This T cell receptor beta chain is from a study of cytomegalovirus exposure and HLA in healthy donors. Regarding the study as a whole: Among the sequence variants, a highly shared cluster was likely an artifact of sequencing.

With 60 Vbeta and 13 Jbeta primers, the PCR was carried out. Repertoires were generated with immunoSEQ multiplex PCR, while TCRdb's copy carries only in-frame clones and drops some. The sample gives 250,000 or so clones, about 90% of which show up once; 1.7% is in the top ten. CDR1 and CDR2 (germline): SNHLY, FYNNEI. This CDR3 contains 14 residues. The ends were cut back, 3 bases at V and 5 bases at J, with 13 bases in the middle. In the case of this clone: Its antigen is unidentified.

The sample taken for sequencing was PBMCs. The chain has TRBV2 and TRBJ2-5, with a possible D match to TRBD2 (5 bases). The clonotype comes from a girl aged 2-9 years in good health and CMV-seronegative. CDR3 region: CASSDSGDGETQYF. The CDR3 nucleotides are TGTGCCAGCAGTGACTCCGGGGATGGGGAGACCCAGTACTTC.